The entry below describes one T cell receptor beta chain. The sample belongs to a study of cytomegalovirus exposure and HLA in healthy donors. Looking at the study overall: In an earlier analysis, some 110 million unique TCR beta sequences were found from approximately 190 million T cells. Assignment to the Caucasian-associated ancestry cluster applied to approximately 80% of the approximately 400 genotyped donors.

A multiplex PCR was run with 60 Vbeta primers and 13 Jbeta primers. Repertoires were generated with immunoSEQ multiplex PCR, while TCRdb's copy carries only in-frame clones and drops some. The sample yields 90,000 to 130,000 clones, about four fifths seen once. The CDR3 has 16 amino acids. CDR1 and CDR2 (germline): LNHDA, SQIVND (reference sequence). V gave up 8 bases and J gave up 1 base; unmatched junction bases: 9. The chain links TRBV19 to TRBJ1-5, with TRBD1 identical over 9 bases. The TCR comes from a man in his thirties or forties in good health and CMV-seropositive. Source material: PBMCs. CDR3 nucleotide sequence: TGTGCCAGTGGGGTACAGGGGGCTGGGAGCAATCAGCCCCAGCATTTT. Its translation is CASGVQGAGSNQPQHF. The whole variable domain, remainder taken from reference TRBV19 and TRBJ1-5, is DGGITQSPKYLFRKEGQNVTLSCEQNLNHDAMYWYRQDPGQGLRLIYYSQIVNDFQKGDIAEGYSVSREKKESFPLTVTSAQKNPTAFYLCASGVQGAGSNQPQHFGDGTRLSIL.